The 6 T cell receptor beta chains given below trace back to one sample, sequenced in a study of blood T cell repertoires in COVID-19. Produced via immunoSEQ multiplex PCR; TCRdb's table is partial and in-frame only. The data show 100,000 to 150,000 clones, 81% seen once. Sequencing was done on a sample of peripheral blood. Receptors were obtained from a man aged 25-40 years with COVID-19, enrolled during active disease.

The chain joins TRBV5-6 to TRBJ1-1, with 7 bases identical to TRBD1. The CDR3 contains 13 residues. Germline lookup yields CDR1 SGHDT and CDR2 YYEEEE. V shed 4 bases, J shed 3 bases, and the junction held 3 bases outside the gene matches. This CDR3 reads CASSQGQYTEAFF. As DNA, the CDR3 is TGTGCCAGCAGCCAGGGACAGTACACTGAAGCTTTCTTT.

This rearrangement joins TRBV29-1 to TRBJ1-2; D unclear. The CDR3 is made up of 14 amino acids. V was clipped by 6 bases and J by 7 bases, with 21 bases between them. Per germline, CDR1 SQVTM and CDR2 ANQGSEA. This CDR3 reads CSVAPLAVEGGYTF. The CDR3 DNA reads TGCAGCGTCGCCCCTTTGGCGGTGGAAGGTGGCTACACCTTC.

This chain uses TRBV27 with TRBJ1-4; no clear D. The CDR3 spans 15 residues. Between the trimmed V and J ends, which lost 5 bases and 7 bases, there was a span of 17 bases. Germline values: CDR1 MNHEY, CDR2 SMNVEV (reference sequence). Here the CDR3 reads CASSPVRAPSEKLFF. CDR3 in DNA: TGTGCCAGCAGTCCCGTGAGGGCCCCTTCTGAAAAACTGTTTTTT.

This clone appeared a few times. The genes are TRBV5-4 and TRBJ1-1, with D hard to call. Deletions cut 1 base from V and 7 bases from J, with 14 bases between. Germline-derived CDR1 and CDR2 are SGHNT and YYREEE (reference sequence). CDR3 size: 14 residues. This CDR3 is CASSLQVEGSEAFF. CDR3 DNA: TGTGCCAGCAGCTTGCAAGTGGAGGGTAGTGAAGCTTTCTTT. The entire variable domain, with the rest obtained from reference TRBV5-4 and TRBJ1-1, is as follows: ETGVTQSPTHLIKTRGQQVTLRCSSQSGHNTVSWYQQALGQGPQFIFQYYREEENGRGNFPPRFSGLQFPNYSSELNVNALELDDSALYLCASSLQVEGSEAFFGQGTRLTVV.

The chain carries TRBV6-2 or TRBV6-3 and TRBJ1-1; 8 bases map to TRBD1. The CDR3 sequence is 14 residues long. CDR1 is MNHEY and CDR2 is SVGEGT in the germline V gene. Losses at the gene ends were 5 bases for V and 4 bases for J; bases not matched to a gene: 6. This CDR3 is CASSNDRGGTEAFF. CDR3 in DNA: TGTGCCAGCAGTAACGACAGGGGAGGCACTGAAGCTTTCTTT.

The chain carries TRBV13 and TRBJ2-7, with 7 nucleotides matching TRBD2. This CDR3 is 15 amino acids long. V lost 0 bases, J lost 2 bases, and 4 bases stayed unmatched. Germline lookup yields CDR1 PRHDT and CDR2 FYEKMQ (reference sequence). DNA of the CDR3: TGTGCCAGCAGCTTAGGCCCAGGGAGGGCCTACGAGCAGTACTTC. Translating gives CASSLGPGRAYEQYF.